The source of this T cell receptor beta chain is a study of OX40 agonist ivuxolimab in advanced cancers. Across the study: Among those enrolled, mean age was about 58 years (range about 20 to 79) and roughly 84% were male. Earlier treatment with anti-PD-1, anti-PD-L1 or anti-CTLA-4 was permitted, and less than 50% had received some.

Clones were read by immunoSEQ multiplex PCR, and TCRdb kept only the in-frame ones, dropping some. This repertoire shows some 64,000 clones, about 90% found once; its top ten account for roughly 25%. The sequence was collected from an adult with an advanced solid tumor such as melanoma, head and neck, liver or kidney cancer. The sample was CD4+ or CD8+ T cells sorted from blood, taken in a trial of the OX40 agonist ivuxolimab.

The CDR3 region is CASSIDKRQAYGYTF. The CDR3 nucleotides read TGTGCCAGTAGTATAGATAAGCGACAGGCTTATGGCTACACCTTC. The chain joins TRBV19 to TRBJ1-2, with D possibly being TRBD1 (6 bases). The CDR3 spans 15 residues. The germline CDR1 and CDR2 sequences are LNHDA and SQIVND (reference sequence). Deletions cut 0 bases from V and 5 bases from J, with 13 bases between.